This T cell receptor beta chain originates from a study of shared clonotypes between healthy human individuals. Overall study results and limits: Naive subsets, compared against memory subsets, generally had larger estimated richness values. Compared with clonotypes that all four donors shared, non-shared clonotypes had lower generation probabilities.

TCRdb keeps only in-frame clones here, not all; method: immunoSEQ multiplex PCR. The sample lists some 2.4 million clones; 93% were seen once. With regard to this clone: As yet, its antigen is unknown.

CD4+ cells yielded CD45RA+ naive and CD45RA-negative memory subsets. The V gene's germline CDR1 is SGHRS and CDR2 YFSETQ. The CDR3 has 15 amino acids. Trimming at V came to 6 bases and at J to 0 bases, leaving 5 bases not matched to a gene. The chain uses TRBV5-1 and TRBJ1-4, with TRBD1 matching 7 bases. Sequencing was carried out using naive CD4+ T cells from PBMCs. The subset here: CD45RA+ positively selected. The origin of this receptor is a man aged 18 to 29 in good health. Some clones in this sample may be carry-over from other donors' samples. The CDR3 nucleotides read TGCGCCAGCAACGCAGGGGGAACAACTAATGAAAAACTGTTTTTT. The encoded protein is CASNAGGTTNEKLFF. Combining the CDR3 with reference TRBV5-1 and TRBJ1-4 gives the whole variable domain KAGVTQTPRYLIKTRGQQVTLSCSPISGHRSVSWYQQTPGQGLQFLFEYFSETQRNKGNFPGRFSGRQFSNSRSEMNVSTLELGDSALYLCASNAGGTTNEKLFFGSGTQLSVL.